This T cell receptor beta chain was identified in a study of regulatory dendritic cells for organ transplantation. Generated by immunoSEQ multiplex PCR, the TCRdb table keeps only in-frame clones and is missing some. This table holds about 28,000 clones, about four fifths found once. The sample taken for sequencing was naive CD4+ T cells from blood. Subset in this sample: CD45RA+ naive T cells. The clonotype was recovered from a human donor in good health.

The CDR3 loop reads CASSAGQPFQETQYF. The DNA of the CDR3 is TGTGCCAGCAGCGCGGGACAGCCTTTCCAAGAGACCCAGTACTTC. This chain connects TRBV7-2 to TRBJ2-5; D is possibly TRBD1 (7 bases). Germline loops: CDR1 SGHTA, CDR2 FQGNSA. V lost 5 bases and J 1 base, leaving 14 bases between the germline ends. The CDR3 is 15 amino acids.